These 2 T cell receptor beta chains came from one sample sequenced in a study. In TCRdb, the 5' RACE reads were re-called with MiXCR into one record per CDR3 protein. The profile shows about 64,000 distinct CDR3 sequences, 20% to 25% of them singletons. The sequencing sample was made of memory CD4+ T cells sorted from a lymph node. Subset indicated: memory CD4+ T cells, CD4+CD45RO+CD25-. These receptor sequences come from a female donor with breast cancer.

V is TRBV29-1 and J is TRBJ2-7; 9 nucleotides agree with TRBD1. The CDR3 runs to 14 residues. In germline, CDR1 is SQVTM, CDR2 ANQGSEA. V gave up 1 base and J gave up 2 bases; unmatched junction bases: 3. The DNA for the CDR3 is TGCAGCGTTGAAGTTGGGACAGGGACCTACGAGCAGTACTTC. It specifies CSVEVGTGTYEQYF.

This clonotype was seen just once. One base away lies a much larger clone, so this may be a sequencing read error. The chain has TRBV7-2 and TRBJ2-6; maybe TRBD2 (5 bases). Per germline, CDR1 SGHTA and CDR2 FQGNSA. The CDR3 sequence is 14 residues long. The CDR3 reads CSSSPGAGGNVLTF. In nucleotides, the CDR3 is TGTTCCAGCAGCCCGGGCGCCGGAGGCAACGTCCTGACTTTC. The complete variable domain, with remaining parts taken from reference TRBV7-2 and TRBJ2-6, reads GAGVSQSPSNKVTEKGKDVELRCDPISGHTALYWYRQSLGQGLEFLIYFQGNSAPDKSGLPSDRFSAERTGGSVSTLTIQRTQQEDSAVYLCSSSPGAGGNVLTFGAGSRLTVL.